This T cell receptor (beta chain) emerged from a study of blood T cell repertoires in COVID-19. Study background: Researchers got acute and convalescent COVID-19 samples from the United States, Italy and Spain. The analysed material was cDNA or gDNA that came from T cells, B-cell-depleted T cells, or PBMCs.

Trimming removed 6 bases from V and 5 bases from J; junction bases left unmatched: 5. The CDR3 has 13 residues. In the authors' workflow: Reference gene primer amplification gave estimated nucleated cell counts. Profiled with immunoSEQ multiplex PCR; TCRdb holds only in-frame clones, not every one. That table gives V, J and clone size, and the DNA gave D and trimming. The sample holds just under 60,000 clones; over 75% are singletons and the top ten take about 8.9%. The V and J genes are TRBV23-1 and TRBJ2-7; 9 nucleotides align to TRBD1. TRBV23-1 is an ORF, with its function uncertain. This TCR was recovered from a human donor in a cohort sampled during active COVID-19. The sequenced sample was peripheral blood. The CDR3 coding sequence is TGCGCCAGCAGCCTAAACAGGGGGCACGAGCAGTACTTC. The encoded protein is CASSLNRGHEQYF.